Below are 22 T cell receptor beta chains sequenced from a single sample in a study of shared clonotypes between healthy human individuals. TCRdb's table, derived via immunoSEQ multiplex PCR, lists solely in-frame clones and lacks some. This table has some 2.4 million clones, approximately 94% appearing once. The sequencing input was naive CD4+ T cells from PBMCs. Subset defined: CD45RA+ positively selected. These receptors came from a man aged 18 to 29 in good health. Some clones in this sample may be carry-over from other donors' samples.

The chain combines TRBV5-1 with TRBJ2-3; TRBD2 aligns across 8 bases. The CDR3 length is 15 residues. After removal of 4 bases from V and 4 bases from J, the junction contained 8 bases not matched to a gene. The V gene's germline CDR1 is SGHRS and CDR2 YFSETQ. DNA for the CDR3: TGCGCCAGCAGCCGCTCGGGAGGGCCTGCAGATACGCAGTATTTT. Amino acid sequence: CASSRSGGPADTQYF.

The gene calls are TRBV11-2 and TRBJ2-5; D unresolved. The DNA end is more similar to TRBJ2-7, so the J call may be wrong. The CDR3 is 16 residues long. Germline loops: CDR1 SGHAT, CDR2 FQNNGV. CDR3 region: CASSLVLVRRPGEQYF. CDR3 in DNA: TGTGCCAGCAGCTTAGTTCTAGTTAGACGTCCCGGCGAGCAGTACTTC.

The V and J genes are TRBV10-1 and TRBJ1-2; the D is unclear. Germline-derived CDR1 and CDR2 are WNHNN and SYGVQD (reference sequence). The CDR3 is made up of 13 amino acids. V was shortened by 4 bases and J by 7 bases, with 13 bases between the two germline ends. The CDR3 loop is CASSARPGGGYTF. As DNA, the CDR3 is TGCGCCAGCAGTGCCCGGCCTGGCGGTGGCTACACCTTC.

The V and J genes are TRBV15 and TRBJ2-5, with D unresolved. There are 14 residues in the CDR3. CDR1 is LNHNV, CDR2 YYDKDF, per germline (reference sequence). V was cut by 5 bases and J by 1 base, with 11 bases left in between. For the CDR3, the DNA is TGTGCCACCAGCGGTAGGAACCTCCAAGAGACCCAGTACTTC. This gives the protein CATSGRNLQETQYF.

The chain carries TRBV18 and TRBJ1-1; tentatively, D is TRBD1 (6 bases). CDR1 is KGHSH and CDR2 is LQKENI in the germline V gene. Trimming left V 0 bases short and J 5 bases short, with 13 bases between. The CDR3 contains 15 residues. DNA for the CDR3: TGTGCCAGCTCACCACCGGGGGGCCGAGGGACTGAAGCTTTCTTT. Amino acids: CASSPPGGRGTEAFF.

This clone has just one count. The V and J genes are TRBV7-3 and TRBJ2-7; 9 nucleotides line up with TRBD2. The germline CDR1 and CDR2 sequences are SGHTA and FQGTGA. CDR3 length equals 17 residues. J gave up 6 bases and V 1 base, and 13 bases lay outside the gene matches. The CDR3 sequence: CASSLRVLAGPAIEQYF. DNA for the CDR3: TGTGCCAGCAGCTTAAGGGTGCTAGCGGGACCGGCGATCGAGCAGTACTTC. The entire variable domain, with the rest obtained from reference TRBV7-3 and TRBJ2-7, is as follows: GAGVSQTPSNKVTEKGKYVELRCDPISGHTALYWYRQSLGQGPEFLIYFQGTGAADDSGLPNDRFFAVRPEGSVSTLKIQRTERGDSAVYLCASSLRVLAGPAIEQYFGPGTRLTVT.

The chain employs TRBV7-3 and TRBJ2-1; the D gene is possibly TRBD2 (6 bases). V gave up 3 bases and J gave up 7 bases, with 25 bases separating them. The CDR3 extends over 18 amino acids. CDR1 and CDR2 from the germline V gene are SGHTA and FQGTGA. This CDR3 reads CASSFLVLDGTLGNEQFF. The CDR3 DNA sequence: TGTGCCAGCAGCTTCCTAGTCTTAGACGGGACTCTCGGGAATGAGCAGTTCTTC.

This chain joins TRBV5-1 and TRBJ2-3; D may correspond to TRBD1 or TRBD2 (7 bases each). The germline V and J ends were trimmed by 6 bases and 6 bases, with 17 bases remaining between them. CDR3 length equals 14 residues. Per the germline V gene, CDR1 is SGHRS and CDR2 is YFSETQ. For the CDR3, the DNA is TGCGCCAGCAAGGGGGCGGGAGTGGCGGATACGCAGTATTTT. It translates to CASKGAGVADTQYF.

V and J are TRBV11-1 and TRBJ2-3; D gene ambiguous. The length of the CDR3 is 15 residues. Deletions cut 5 bases from V and 0 bases from J, with 12 bases between. Germline-derived CDR1 and CDR2 are SGHAT and FQDESV (reference sequence). The CDR3 DNA sequence: TGTGCCAGCAGCCCCGGGTTTGGTAGCACAGATACGCAGTATTTT. Translating it yields CASSPGFGSTDTQYF. The full variable domain, with the rest looked up from reference TRBV11-1 and TRBJ2-3, is EAEVAQSPRYKITEKSQAVAFWCDPISGHATLYWYRQILGQGPELLVQFQDESVVDDSQLPKDRFSAERLKGVDSTLKIQPAELGDSAMYLCASSPGFGSTDTQYFGPGTRLTVL.

V gene TRBV28 combines with J gene TRBJ2-1; possibly TRBD1 for D (6 bases). V was pared by 6 bases and J by 0 bases, with 15 bases between. Germline CDR1 reads MDHEN; CDR2 reads SYDVKM. CDR3 length equals 16 residues. The chain's CDR3 is CASRKERGGSYNEQFF. The DNA for the CDR3 is TGTGCCAGCAGGAAAGAGAGAGGGGGCTCCTACAATGAGCAGTTCTTC.

This chain connects TRBV14 to TRBJ2-7; D uncertain. The CDR3 length is 13 residues. Per the germline V gene, CDR1 is SGHDN and CDR2 is FVKESK. V lost 2 bases, J lost 0 bases, and 5 bases lay in between. CDR3 region: CASSQISSYEQYF. CDR3 DNA: TGTGCCAGCAGCCAAATCAGCTCCTACGAGCAGTACTTC.

The chain recombines TRBV5-6 with TRBJ1-2; TRBD1 matches 9 bases. V lost 0 bases to trimming and J lost 9 bases; unmatched junction nucleotides: 9. Germline V lookup: CDR1 SGHDT, CDR2 YYEEEE. The CDR3 consists of 15 residues. CDR3 coding DNA: TGTGCCAGCAGCTTGGCCTATAGGGACAGGGCGAGCTACACCTTC. Translating it yields CASSLAYRDRASYTF.

The chain links TRBV27 to TRBJ2-7; maybe TRBD1 (6 bases). CDR3 length equals 12 residues. Looked up from germline, CDR1 is MNHEY and CDR2 is SMNVEV (reference sequence). Trimming pared 9 bases from V and 2 bases from J, leaving 11 bases between. The DNA for the CDR3 is TGTGCCAGTGGACAGTTTCCCTACGAGCAGTACTTC. It specifies CASGQFPYEQYF.

This clone showed up just once. This chain links TRBV5-1 with TRBJ2-1, with TRBD2 matching 11 bases. Germline loops: CDR1 SGHRS, CDR2 YFSETQ. This CDR3 has 17 amino acids. The trim removed 3 bases at V and 8 bases at J, leaving 13 bases unmatched. The CDR3 region has the DNA TGCGCCAGCAGCTCGCCCCAAGTAGCGGGAGGGCTTTATGAGCAGTTCTTC. Residues: CASSSPQVAGGLYEQFF.

This chain joins TRBV6-1 and TRBJ2-7; 11 bases line up with TRBD1. J was trimmed by 6 bases and V by 5 bases; bases with no gene match: 3. The CDR3 is 13 residues long. The germline V gene encodes CDR1 MNHNS and CDR2 SASEGT. CDR3 amino acids: CASSWGQGVEQYF. The CDR3 region has the DNA TGTGCCAGCAGTTGGGGACAGGGGGTCGAGCAGTACTTC.

The V call is TRBV6-6, the J call TRBJ1-2; D unclear. V was clipped by 6 bases and J by 5 bases, with 10 bases between them. The CDR3 runs to 12 residues. CDR1 is MNHNY, CDR2 SVGAGI, per germline (reference sequence). The CDR3 DNA reads as TGTGCCAGCAGCCCGAGGGAGTATGGCTACACCTTC. Protein sequence: CASSPREYGYTF.

The rearrangement joins TRBV10-3 to TRBJ1-5; tentative D call: TRBD1 (5 bases). The CDR3 covers 15 residues. Germline-derived CDR1 and CDR2 are ENHRY and SYGVKD. V lost 2 bases and J 3 bases, leaving 11 bases between the germline ends. The DNA of the CDR3 is TGTGCCATCAGTGAGCAAGGACAAGCCAATCAGCCCCAGCATTTT. It is translated as CAISEQGQANQPQHF.

The V and J genes are TRBV29-1 and TRBJ2-7; 11 nucleotides agree with TRBD2. This CDR3 has 16 amino acids. Germline V lookup: CDR1 SQVTM, CDR2 ANQGSEA. Trimming took 1 base from V and 4 from J; bases not matched to a gene: 9. The CDR3 loop is CSVEVSASGRRYEQYF. In nucleotides, the CDR3 is TGCAGCGTTGAAGTCTCAGCTAGCGGGAGGAGGTACGAGCAGTACTTC.

In this sample, this clone turned up once. The chain employs TRBV25-1 and TRBJ2-1, with TRBD2 matching 12 bases. V gave up 3 bases and J gave up 6 bases; unmatched junction bases: 9. This CDR3 spans 17 amino acids. Germline CDR1 is MGHDK and CDR2 is SYGVNS. In DNA, the CDR3 is TGTGCCAGCAGTGAGACCCTAACTAGCGGGAGGATCAATGAGCAGTTCTTC. Translation: CASSETLTSGRINEQFF.

V gene TRBV9 combines with J gene TRBJ1-2; 7 bases are shared with TRBD1. The CDR3 is 14 amino acids. J gave up 7 bases and V 3 bases, and 9 bases lay outside the gene matches. The germline V gene has CDR1 SGDLS and CDR2 YYNGEE. CDR3 coding DNA: TGTGCCAGCAGCGGACAGGGAATCGTCGTTGGCTACACCTTC. It translates to CASSGQGIVVGYTF.

V usage is TRBV9 and J usage is TRBJ1-1, with 9 positions matching TRBD1. The V segment lost 3 bases and the J segment 4 bases; nucleotides outside the gene matches: 4. Germline V lookup: CDR1 SGDLS, CDR2 YYNGEE. The CDR3 sequence is 14 residues long. CDR3 bases: TGTGCCAGCAGCGGACAGGGGGAGAGCACTGAAGCTTTCTTT. Translated, it gives CASSGQGESTEAFF.

The chain uses TRBV2 and TRBJ1-2; D is ambiguous. CDR1 and CDR2 (germline): SNHLY, FYNNEI. CDR3 length: 14 amino acids. Trimming removed 5 bases at V and 4 bases at J, with 14 bases between. The chain's CDR3 is CASSPGQSVYGYTF. The DNA for the CDR3 is TGTGCCAGCAGTCCAGGCCAGTCGGTCTATGGCTACACCTTC.